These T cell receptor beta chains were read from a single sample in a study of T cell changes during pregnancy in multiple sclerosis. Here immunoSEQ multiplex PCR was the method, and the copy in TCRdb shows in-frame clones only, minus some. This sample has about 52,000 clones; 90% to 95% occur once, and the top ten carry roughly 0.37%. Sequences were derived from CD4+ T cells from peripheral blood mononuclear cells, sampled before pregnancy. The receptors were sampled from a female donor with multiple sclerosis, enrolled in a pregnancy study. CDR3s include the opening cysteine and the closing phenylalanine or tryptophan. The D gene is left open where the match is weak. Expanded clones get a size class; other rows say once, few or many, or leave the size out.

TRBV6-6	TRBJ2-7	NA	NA	CASSPPQGYEQYF	TGTGCCAGCAGCCCTCCACAGGGCTACGAGCAGTACTTC
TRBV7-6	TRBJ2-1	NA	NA	CASSPNGGSGLGNEQFF	TGTGCCAGCAGCCCGAACGGGGGTAGCGGCTTAGGAAATGAGCAGTTCTTC
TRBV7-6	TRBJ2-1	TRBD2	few	CASSPGLAGSYNEQFF	TGTGCCAGCAGCCCCGGACTAGCGGGATCCTACAATGAGCAGTTCTTC
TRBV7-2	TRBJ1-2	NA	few	CASSLGTWGDGYTF	TGTGCCAGCAGCTTAGGCACGTGGGGGGATGGCTACACCTTC
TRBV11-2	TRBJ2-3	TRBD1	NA	CASSRTGGGWGDTQYF	TGTGCCAGCAGTCGCACAGGGGGCGGGTGGGGAGATACGCAGTATTTT
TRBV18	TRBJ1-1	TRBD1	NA	CASSRQGSTEAFF	TGTGCCAGCTCCCGACAGGGCTCCACTGAAGCTTTCTTT
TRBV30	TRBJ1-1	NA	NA	CAWSVWGDTEAFF	TGTGCCTGGAGTGTTTGGGGGGACACTGAAGCTTTCTTT
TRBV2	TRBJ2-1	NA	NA	CASTYVRYNEQFF	TGTGCCAGCACCTACGTCCGATACAATGAGCAGTTCTTC
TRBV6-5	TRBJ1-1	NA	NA	CASSYRGLRTEAFF	TGTGCCAGCAGTTACCGGGGATTGCGCACTGAAGCTTTCTTT
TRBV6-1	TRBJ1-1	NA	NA	CASFPRGGGQTEAFF	TGTGCCAGCTTCCCGCGGGGTGGAGGTCAGACTGAAGCTTTCTTT
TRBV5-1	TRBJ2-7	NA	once	CASSSTGNYEQYF	TGCGCCAGCAGCTCTACAGGGAACTACGAGCAGTACTTC
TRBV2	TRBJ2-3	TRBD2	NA	CASSGGGSGSRTDTQYF	TGTGCCAGCAGTGGTGGGGGAAGCGGGAGTAGGACAGATACGCAGTATTTT
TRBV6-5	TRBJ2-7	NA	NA	CASSSYPNEGEQYF	TGTGCCAGCAGTTCTTATCCGAACGAGGGAGAGCAGTACTTC
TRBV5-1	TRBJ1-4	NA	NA	CASSPNAGGNEKLFF	TGCGCCAGCAGCCCTAACGCGGGGGGTAATGAAAAACTGTTTTTT
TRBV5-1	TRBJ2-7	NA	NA	CASSLQGIDEQYF	TGCGCCAGCAGCTTGCAGGGAATCGACGAGCAGTACTTC
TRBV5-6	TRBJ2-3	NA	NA	CASSYGGGADTQYF	TGTGCCAGCAGCTATGGAGGAGGGGCAGATACGCAGTATTTT